This is a list of T cell receptor beta chains from one sample in a study of T-cell memory formation after mild COVID-19. Via MiXCR, TCRdb re-called the 5' RACE reads, giving one row per CDR3 protein. The data contain hundreds of thousands of distinct CDR3 sequences, 18% of them singletons. The source material was PBMCs or a T cell subset sorted from them (not recorded which). Receptors were obtained from an adult woman who had mild COVID-19 (a few samples of this study predate the infection). Cell type and time point are not known. CDR3s include the opening cysteine and the closing phenylalanine or tryptophan. D genes are given only for firm matches. Expanded clones get a size class; other rows say once, few or many, or leave the size out.

TRBV12-3/TRBV12-4	.	TRBJ1-2	TRBD1	CASSASGTADYGYTF	TGTGCCAGCAGTGCTTCCGGGACAGCCGACTATGGCTACACCTTC
TRBV10-3	few	TRBJ2-3	TRBD2	CAISELGLAVPDTQYF	TGTGCCATCAGTGAGTTGGGACTAGCAGTCCCAGATACGCAGTATTTT
TRBV30	few	TRBJ1-2	.	CAWVPLDRNYGYTF	TGTGCCTGGGTTCCCTTGGACCGTAACTATGGCTACACCTTC
TRBV20-1	many	TRBJ1-1	.	CSARGSPF	TGCAGTGCTAGAGGCTCACCTTTT
TRBV18	.	TRBJ2-1	TRBD1	CASSLKTGSNEQFF	TGTGCCAGCTCACTGAAGACAGGGTCGAATGAGCAGTTCTTC
TRBV20-1	.	TRBJ1-2	.	CSARPEGRVSNYGYTF	TGCAGTGCTAGGCCCGAAGGACGGGTCTCTAACTATGGCTACACCTTC
TRBV7-2	.	TRBJ2-5	TRBD2	CASSRPSRREGLGETQYF	TGTGCCAGCAGCCGCCCCTCTAGACGGGAGGGCCTAGGAGAGACCCAGTACTTC
TRBV11-2	.	TRBJ2-1	TRBD1	CASSLFPRQGYNEQFF	TGTGCCAGCAGCTTATTTCCGAGACAGGGATACAATGAGCAGTTCTTC
TRBV2	.	TRBJ2-7	TRBD2	CASSTSGRTYEQYF	TGTGCCAGCAGTACTAGCGGGAGGACCTACGAGCAGTACTTC
TRBV29-1	few	TRBJ2-3	TRBD2	CSVGLAGVQDTQYF	TGCAGCGTTGGGCTAGCGGGAGTTCAAGATACGCAGTATTTT
TRBV5-1	.	TRBJ2-1	TRBD2	CASSFTSGNYNEQFF	TGCGCCAGCAGCTTCACTAGCGGGAACTACAATGAGCAGTTCTTC
TRBV28	.	TRBJ2-5	TRBD2	CASISGGIQETQYF	TGTGCCAGCATAAGCGGGGGTATTCAAGAGACCCAGTACTTC
TRBV6-6	few	TRBJ1-2	.	CASGRGSNYGYTF	TGTGCCAGCGGGAGGGGAAGCAACTATGGCTACACCTTC
TRBV20-1	many	TRBJ2-7	TRBD2	CSALAGGTYEQYF	TGCAGTGCTCTAGCGGGGGGAACCTACGAGCAGTACTTC
TRBV20-1	.	TRBJ2-4	.	CSARAGREAKNIQYF	TGCAGTGCTAGAGCGGGACGGGAAGCCAAAAACATTCAGTACTTC
TRBV5-1	many	TRBJ2-1	TRBD1	CASTKIQGALSNEQFF	TGCGCCAGCACGAAAATTCAGGGGGCGTTGAGCAATGAGCAGTTCTTC
TRBV5-1	few	TRBJ2-3	.	CASSQYGQPGTDTQYF	TGCGCCAGCAGCCAGTACGGTCAACCAGGCACAGATACGCAGTATTTT
TRBV7-3	.	TRBJ1-1	.	CASSSAPGGRYTEAFF	TGTGCCAGCAGTTCTGCTCCCGGGGGGCGTTACACTGAAGCTTTCTTT
TRBV4-1	few	TRBJ2-7	TRBD2	CASSQFLLAGGYEQYF	TGCGCCAGCAGCCAGTTCCTACTAGCGGGGGGCTACGAGCAGTACTTC
TRBV12-3/TRBV12-4	.	TRBJ1-3	.	CASSLLPSENTIYF	TGTGCCAGCAGTTTACTCCCCTCTGAGAACACCATATATTTT
TRBV4-1	.	TRBJ1-2	.	CASSQDPGGHGYTF	TGCGCCAGCAGCCAAGATCCTGGGGGGCACGGCTACACCTTC
TRBV29-1	.	TRBJ2-1	.	CSVEEGRGNEQFF	TGCAGCGTTGAAGAGGGTAGGGGCAATGAGCAGTTCTTC
TRBV7-9	few	TRBJ1-5	.	CASSLEGERFQPQHF	TGTGCCAGCAGCTTAGAGGGAGAACGGTTTCAGCCCCAGCATTTT
TRBV7-6	few	TRBJ1-1	.	CASSPAGGVIDFF	TGTGCCAGCAGCCCTGCGGGGGGTGTTATTGATTTCTTT
TRBV10-2	.	TRBJ2-5	.	CASSVGEMKTQYF	TGCGCCAGCAGTGTGGGGGAGATGAAGACCCAGTACTTC
TRBV9	.	TRBJ2-1	.	CASSAHNGRQFF	TGTGCCAGCAGCGCACATAACGGACGGCAGTTCTTC
TRBV18	many	TRBJ2-1	TRBD2	CASSPLRPREGLKYNEQFF	TGTGCCAGCTCACCACTGCGGCCGCGGGAGGGCCTTAAGTACAATGAGCAGTTCTTC
TRBV9	.	TRBJ1-1	.	CASSVVAGDTEAFF	TGTGCCAGCAGCGTAGTGGCAGGGGATACTGAAGCTTTCTTT
TRBV7-2	few	TRBJ2-7	.	CASSPFSWGSDYEQYF	TGTGCCAGCAGCCCTTTCTCTTGGGGGAGCGATTACGAGCAGTACTTC
TRBV5-6	few	TRBJ2-1	.	CASSLAGHAQFF	TGTGCCAGCAGCTTAGCAGGTCATGCGCAGTTCTTC
TRBV10-2	many	TRBJ1-1	.	CASRAETGTSEAFF	TGCGCCAGCAGGGCCGAAACAGGGACTTCTGAAGCTTTCTTT
TRBV12-3/TRBV12-4	.	TRBJ2-7	TRBD2	CASSRGGRHDEQYF	TGTGCCAGCAGTAGGGGCGGGAGGCACGACGAGCAGTACTTC
TRBV20-1	few	TRBJ1-1	TRBD1	CSGKDRGWSTEAFF	TGCAGTGGGAAGGACAGGGGGTGGAGCACTGAAGCTTTCTTT
TRBV3-1	.	TRBJ2-7	TRBD1	CASSIPGTGRDEQYF	TGTGCCAGCAGCATCCCCGGGACAGGGCGGGACGAGCAGTACTTC
TRBV5-1	few	TRBJ2-1	TRBD1	CASSSPSTGFGANNEQFF	TGCGCCAGCAGCTCCCCGTCGACAGGGTTCGGGGCAAACAATGAGCAGTTCTTC
TRBV21-1	.	TRBJ2-2	.	CASSLAGGDTGELFF	TGTGCCAGCAGTCTAGCGGGAGGGGACACCGGGGAGCTGTTTTTT
TRBV6-1	.	TRBJ1-2	.	CASSQEGGDYGYTF	TGTGCCAGCAGCCAAGAGGGAGGGGACTATGGCTACACCTTC
TRBV6-4	many	TRBJ2-1	.	CASSDGVNYNEQFF	TGTGCCAGCAGTGACGGGGTTAATTACAATGAGCAGTTCTTC
TRBV15	once	TRBJ2-3	.	CATRGAGRDTQYF	TGTGCCACCAGAGGGGCAGGAAGAGATACGCAGTATTTT
TRBV2	.	TRBJ2-1	.	CASSVGRDYEQFF	TGTGCCAGCAGTGTCGGGCGGGACTATGAGCAGTTCTTC
TRBV29-1	.	TRBJ2-1	TRBD1	CSGRDSRYNEQFF	TGCAGCGGCCGGGACAGCCGATACAATGAGCAGTTCTTC
TRBV7-6	few	TRBJ2-7	.	CASSPETGWADEQYF	TGTGCCAGCAGCCCGGAAACAGGGTGGGCGGACGAGCAGTACTTC
TRBV6-1	.	TRBJ2-1	TRBD2	CASSVLGAGGYNEQFF	TGTGCCAGCAGTGTCCTCGGTGCGGGGGGATACAATGAGCAGTTCTTC
TRBV29-1	.	TRBJ2-1	.	CSAVGQPSSYNEQFF	TGCAGCGCCGTGGGACAACCGAGCTCCTACAATGAGCAGTTCTTC